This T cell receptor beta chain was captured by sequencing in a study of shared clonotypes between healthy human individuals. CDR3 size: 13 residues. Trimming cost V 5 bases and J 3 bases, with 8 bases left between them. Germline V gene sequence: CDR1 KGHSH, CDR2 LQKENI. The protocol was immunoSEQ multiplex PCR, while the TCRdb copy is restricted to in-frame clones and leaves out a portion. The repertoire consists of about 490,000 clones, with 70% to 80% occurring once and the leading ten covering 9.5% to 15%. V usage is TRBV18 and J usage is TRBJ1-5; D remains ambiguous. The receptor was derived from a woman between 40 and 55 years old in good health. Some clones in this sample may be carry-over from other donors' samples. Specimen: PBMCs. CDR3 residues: CASSSRDNQPQHF. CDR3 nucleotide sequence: TGTGCCAGCTCATCACGAGACAATCAGCCCCAGCATTTT.